This entry concerns a single TCR beta chain. The source of the sample is a study of radiotherapy plus CTLA-4 blockade in lung cancer. Trimming removed 6 bases at V and 9 bases at J, with 18 bases between. Germline CDR1 reads SQVTM; CDR2 reads ANQGSEA. The CDR3 sequence is 13 residues long. Using immunoSEQ multiplex PCR, the repertoire was profiled, and TCRdb retains in-frame clones only, with some absent. The sample lists 65,000 to 100,000 clones, around four fifths seen once, with roughly 0.82% in the top ten. The sample was peripheral blood, taken from a patient treated with radiotherapy plus ipilimumab. The rearrangement uses TRBV29-1 and TRBJ2-1; unclear D gene. The TCR was taken from a human donor with non-small cell lung cancer who had stable disease on radiotherapy plus ipilimumab. This CDR3 reads CSVPVARISEQFF. Written as DNA, the CDR3 is TGCAGCGTCCCTGTGGCCCGTATTAGTGAGCAGTTCTTC.